The following is a TCR beta chain sequence with its context. The sample originates from a study of T cell changes during pregnancy in multiple sclerosis. Method: immunoSEQ multiplex PCR; TCRdb's copy keeps in-frame clones and lacks some. The table lists about 110,000 clones, approximately 90% of them singletons. CDR3 length equals 15 residues. V lost 5 bases to trimming and J lost 9 bases; unmatched junction nucleotides: 8. CDR1 and CDR2 (germline): PRHDT, FYEKMQ (reference sequence). The chain carries TRBV13 and TRBJ2-1, with TRBD1 identical over 12 bases. The sequencing used peripheral blood, collected after pregnancy. The clonotype originates from a female donor with multiple sclerosis, enrolled in a pregnancy study. The CDR3 bases are TGTGCCAGCAGCACCCTGGGACAGGGGGCGGGTGAGCAGTTCTTC. This sequence encodes CASSTLGQGAGEQFF.